This T cell receptor (beta chain) came from a study of cytomegalovirus exposure and HLA in healthy donors. Whole-study context: An early data release held around 80 million unique TCRs from HLA-typed donors. Whole-study findings and limits: Among donors in an Asian-associated ancestry cluster, a later analysis reportedly found fewer N-insertions than the approximately 700-donor mean. Trimming of TCR beta V- and J-genes showed a link, identified in a later analysis, to a missense DCLRE1C variant.

Germline CDR1 MNHNS, CDR2 SASEGT. V was trimmed by 3 bases and J by 7 bases, leaving 12 bases between them. The CDR3 totals 14 residues. The PCR ran on 60 Vbeta and 13 Jbeta primers. This table comes from immunoSEQ multiplex PCR, and its TCRdb copy is limited to in-frame clones, with some not included. Of approximately 53,000 clones in the sample, 55% to 85% were seen once. Concerning this clone itself: Its antigen is undetermined.

This receptor was taken from a woman aged 45 to 65 in good health and CMV-seronegative. The material sequenced was PBMCs. V and J are TRBV6-1 and TRBJ1-4; D may be TRBD1 (5 bases). CDR3 DNA: TGTGCCAGCAGTGACGGGACTTTCCCTGAAAAACTGTTTTTT. Encoded protein: CASSDGTFPEKLFF.